A single sample gave rise to the 20 T cell receptor beta chains below, sequenced in a study of human T cells and chemical hapten exposure. Researchers extracted total RNA from unfractionated whole blood. TCRdb ran MiXCR on the 5' RACE reads and lists one entry per CDR3 protein. This sample yields about 140,000 distinct CDR3 sequences, of which 4.1% are seen a single time; over 1.3% belongs to the top ten. The receptors shown here come from a female donor in good health.

This clonotype was counted ten times or more. The rearrangement links TRBV7-2 to TRBJ2-3, with 11 bases aligning to TRBD2. The V gene's germline CDR1 is SGHTA and CDR2 FQGNSA. The CDR3 is 14 amino acids. After removal of 0 bases from V and 12 bases from J, the junction contained 5 bases not matched to a gene. The CDR3 bases are TGTGCCAGCAGCTTAGCCAGACTAGCGGGGCCCCAGTATTTT. Translating gives CASSLARLAGPQYF. The whole variable domain, filled in from reference TRBV7-2 and TRBJ2-3, reads GAGVSQSPSNKVTEKGKDVELRCDPISGHTALYWYRQSLGQGLEFLIYFQGNSAPDKSGLPSDRFSAERTGGSVSTLTIQRTQQEDSAVYLCASSLARLAGPQYFGPGTRLTVL.

This clonotype was detected many times. The chain employs TRBV12-3 or TRBV12-4 and TRBJ1-1; weak D call: TRBD1 (6 bases). The CDR3 loop spans 14 amino acids. The V and J ends lost 4 bases and 4 bases respectively, with 13 bases between them. CDR3 sequence: CASSWGLGITEAFF. The CDR3 region has the DNA TGTGCCAGCAGTTGGGGGCTCGGTATCACTGAAGCTTTCTTT.

This clonotype was detected many times. The chain couples TRBV6-5 to TRBJ1-1; 8 bases are a match to TRBD1. CDR1 and CDR2 from the germline V gene are MNHEY and SVGAGI. CDR3 size: 15 residues. After removal of 4 bases from V and 4 bases from J, the junction contained 8 bases not matched to a gene. CDR3 residues: CASSSLTGALTEAFF. For the CDR3, the DNA is TGTGCCAGCAGTTCCCTGACAGGGGCTCTCACTGAAGCTTTCTTT.

Ten or more counts support this clonotype. The chain combines TRBV5-4 with TRBJ2-5; D is unclear. There are 13 residues in the CDR3. Germline CDR1 SGHNT, CDR2 YYREEE (reference sequence). Trimming pared 4 bases from V and 7 bases from J, leaving 14 bases between. The CDR3 DNA is TGTGCCAGCAGCCCAATGTCCACGGGGACCCAGTACTTC. Its protein is CASSPMSTGTQYF.

This clonotype was seen ten or more times. The chain uses TRBV6-5 and TRBJ2-5; the match to TRBD1 covers 10 bases. Germline V gene lookup returns CDR1 MNHEY and CDR2 SVGAGI. J gave up 2 bases and V 5 bases, and 8 bases lay outside the gene matches. The CDR3 loop spans 16 amino acids. The CDR3 reads CASSRYGTGVQETQYF. The CDR3 nucleotides are TGTGCCAGCAGTCGATACGGGACAGGGGTTCAAGAGACCCAGTACTTC.

This clonotype has ten or more counts. The chain is built from TRBV6-2 or TRBV6-3 and TRBJ2-1; the D is unclear. The germline gives CDR1 MNHEY, CDR2 SVGEGT. The CDR3 is made up of 10 amino acids. The V end was cut by 10 bases, the J end by 9 bases, with 10 bases between. The DNA of the CDR3 is TGTGCCACTGGAACACCTGAGCAGTTCTTC. As protein: CATGTPEQFF.

This clonotype was seen many times. CDR3 coding DNA: TGTGCCAGCAGCCAATGGGACCGAAGCTATGGCTACACCTTC. It translates to CASSQWDRSYGYTF. The chain recombines TRBV11-2 with TRBJ1-2, with D tentatively TRBD1 (5 bases). Germline CDR1 and CDR2: SGHAT and FQNNGV. The CDR3 covers 14 residues. Between the trimmed V and J ends, which lost 5 bases and 4 bases, there was a span of 14 bases.

A few counts support this clonotype. The genes are TRBV20-1 and TRBJ1-2; D gene ambiguous. Trimming took 6 bases from V and 2 from J, leaving 13 bases between them. The germline V gene encodes CDR1 DFQATT and CDR2 SNEGSKA (reference sequence). CDR3 length equals 13 residues. CDR3 coding DNA: TGCAGTGCCCATGGGATTACCAACTATGGCTACACCTTC. Amino acid sequence: CSAHGITNYGYTF.

This clonotype was counted many times. This rearrangement joins TRBV6-5 to TRBJ1-2; 10 bases are shared with TRBD1. CDR3 length: 14 amino acids. V lost 5 bases, J lost 8 bases, and 8 bases stayed unmatched. In germline, CDR1 is MNHEY, CDR2 SVGAGI. CDR3 nucleotides: TGTGCCAGCAGTGTCCTGGGACAGGGGATAGGCTACACCTTC. It is translated as CASSVLGQGIGYTF.

This chain links TRBV7-3 with TRBJ1-6; D unclear. This CDR3 is built from 18 residues. Germline values: CDR1 SGHTA, CDR2 FQGTGA. Trimming shortened V by 2 bases and J by 7 bases, and 21 bases separated the two germline ends. CDR3 residues: CASSLAVGSRRENSPLHF. In DNA form, the CDR3 reads TGTGCCAGCAGCTTAGCTGTCGGTAGTCGCAGAGAAAATTCACCCCTCCACTTT.

This clonotype was seen many times. The genes are TRBV29-1 and TRBJ1-1; unclear D gene. CDR3 length equals 14 residues. The V gene lost 2 bases and the J gene lost 2 bases, with 12 bases spanning the gap. Germline CDR1 is SQVTM and CDR2 is ANQGSEA. As DNA, the CDR3 is TGCAGCGTTGAACGGGGTCAGACCAACACTGAAGCTTTCTTT. Translated, it gives CSVERGQTNTEAFF.

The CDR3 sequence is CASSPGQGEYGYTF. CDR3 nucleotide sequence: TGTGCCAGCAGCCCGGGACAGGGGGAGTATGGCTACACCTTC. The V and J genes are TRBV7-2 and TRBJ1-2, with TRBD1 matching 11 bases. V lost 5 bases and J lost 5; bases outside the gene matches: 4. Per germline, CDR1 SGHTA and CDR2 FQGNSA. The CDR3 sequence is 14 residues long.

This clonotype was seen ten or more times. The rearrangement joins TRBV12-3 or TRBV12-4 to TRBJ2-2, with 9 bases fitting TRBD1. The CDR3 runs to 20 residues. V was pared by 5 bases and J by 6 bases, with 22 bases of the junction left unmatched. CDR3 in DNA: TGTGCCAGCAGTCAGGGACAGGGAGGGATATCATGGGGCAAACCCGGGGAGCTGTTTTTT. Its translation: CASSQGQGGISWGKPGELFF.

This clonotype was seen many times. This rearrangement joins TRBV30 to TRBJ2-3, with a weak D call TRBD2 (6 bases). The CDR3 sequence is 14 residues long. With 3 bases removed from V and 0 bases from J, the gap between germline ends came to 10 bases. Germline lookup yields CDR1 GTSNPN and CDR2 SVGIG (reference sequence). The CDR3, as DNA: TGTGCCTGGAGCCGCGGGGCTAGCACAGATACGCAGTATTTT. Translating gives CAWSRGASTDTQYF. Variable domain in full (rest from reference TRBV30 and TRBJ2-3): SQTIHQWPATLVQPVGSPLSLECTVEGTSNPNLYWYRQAAGRGLQLLFYSVGIGQISSEVPQNLSASRPQDRQFILSSKKLLLSDSGFYLCAWSRGASTDTQYFGPGTRLTVL.

The chain couples TRBV30 to TRBJ1-5; D gene uncertain. CDR3 size: 13 residues. The germline gives CDR1 GTSNPN, CDR2 SVGIG (reference sequence). V was pared by 2 bases and J by 4 bases, with 9 bases between. The CDR3 DNA reads TGTGCCTGGAGTCCTACCGGTAATCAGCCCCAGCATTTT. The encoded protein is CAWSPTGNQPQHF.

This clonotype appeared many times. This chain connects TRBV6-2 or TRBV6-3 to TRBJ1-1; TRBD1 might be the D (6 bases). Germline values: CDR1 MNHEY, CDR2 SVGEGT. Trimming pared 4 bases from V and 2 bases from J, leaving 20 bases between. The CDR3 has 17 residues. The CDR3 DNA sequence: TGTGCCAGCAGTTTTGAGCAGATCAACAGGGCCAACACTGAAGCTTTCTTT. This gives the protein CASSFEQINRANTEAFF.

This clonotype was seen ten or more times. The chain links TRBV7-9 to TRBJ1-1, with D unresolved. V lost 5 bases, J lost 6 bases, and 16 bases lay in between. The CDR3 totals 14 residues. Germline-derived CDR1 and CDR2 are SEHNR and FQNEAQ (reference sequence). CDR3 DNA sequence: TGTGCCAGCAGCCCCGAGCAATTTGTCTCTGAAGCTTTCTTT. Translation: CASSPEQFVSEAFF. Together with reference TRBV7-9 and TRBJ1-1, the CDR3 gives the full variable domain: DTGVSQNPRHKITKRGQNVTFRCDPISEHNRLYWYRQTLGQGPEFLTYFQNEAQLEKSRLLSDRFSAERPKGSFSTLEIQRTEQGDSAMYLCASSPEQFVSEAFFGQGTRLTVV.

There are many counts of this clonotype. The chain carries TRBV10-3 and TRBJ1-1, with D perhaps matching TRBD1 (5 bases). The V and J ends lost 9 bases and 1 base respectively, with 15 bases between them. The CDR3 length is 14 residues. Per the germline V gene, CDR1 is ENHRY and CDR2 is SYGVKD. The CDR3: CAISLGGENTEAFF. The CDR3 DNA follows: TGTGCCATTAGCTTGGGGGGTGAGAACACTGAAGCTTTCTTT.

This clonotype occurred many times. The chain uses TRBV7-8 and TRBJ1-1, with 10 bases fitting TRBD1. CDR1 SGHVS and CDR2 FQNEAQ come from the germline V gene. The CDR3 contains 16 residues. Trimming removed 3 bases from V and 5 bases from J; junction bases left unmatched: 9. This CDR3 is CASSFRTGGVGTEAFF. The DNA for the CDR3 is TGTGCCAGCAGCTTTAGGACAGGGGGTGTTGGGACTGAAGCTTTCTTT.

This clonotype was found many times. The V and J genes are TRBV7-2 and TRBJ2-5; perhaps D is TRBD1 or TRBD2 (5 bases each). From germline, CDR1 is SGHTA and CDR2 FQGNSA. With 4 bases removed from V and 4 bases from J, the gap between germline ends came to 10 bases. CDR3 length: 13 amino acids. CDR3 loop: CASSWGFGETQYF. CDR3 in DNA: TGTGCCAGCAGCTGGGGGTTCGGAGAGACCCAGTACTTC.